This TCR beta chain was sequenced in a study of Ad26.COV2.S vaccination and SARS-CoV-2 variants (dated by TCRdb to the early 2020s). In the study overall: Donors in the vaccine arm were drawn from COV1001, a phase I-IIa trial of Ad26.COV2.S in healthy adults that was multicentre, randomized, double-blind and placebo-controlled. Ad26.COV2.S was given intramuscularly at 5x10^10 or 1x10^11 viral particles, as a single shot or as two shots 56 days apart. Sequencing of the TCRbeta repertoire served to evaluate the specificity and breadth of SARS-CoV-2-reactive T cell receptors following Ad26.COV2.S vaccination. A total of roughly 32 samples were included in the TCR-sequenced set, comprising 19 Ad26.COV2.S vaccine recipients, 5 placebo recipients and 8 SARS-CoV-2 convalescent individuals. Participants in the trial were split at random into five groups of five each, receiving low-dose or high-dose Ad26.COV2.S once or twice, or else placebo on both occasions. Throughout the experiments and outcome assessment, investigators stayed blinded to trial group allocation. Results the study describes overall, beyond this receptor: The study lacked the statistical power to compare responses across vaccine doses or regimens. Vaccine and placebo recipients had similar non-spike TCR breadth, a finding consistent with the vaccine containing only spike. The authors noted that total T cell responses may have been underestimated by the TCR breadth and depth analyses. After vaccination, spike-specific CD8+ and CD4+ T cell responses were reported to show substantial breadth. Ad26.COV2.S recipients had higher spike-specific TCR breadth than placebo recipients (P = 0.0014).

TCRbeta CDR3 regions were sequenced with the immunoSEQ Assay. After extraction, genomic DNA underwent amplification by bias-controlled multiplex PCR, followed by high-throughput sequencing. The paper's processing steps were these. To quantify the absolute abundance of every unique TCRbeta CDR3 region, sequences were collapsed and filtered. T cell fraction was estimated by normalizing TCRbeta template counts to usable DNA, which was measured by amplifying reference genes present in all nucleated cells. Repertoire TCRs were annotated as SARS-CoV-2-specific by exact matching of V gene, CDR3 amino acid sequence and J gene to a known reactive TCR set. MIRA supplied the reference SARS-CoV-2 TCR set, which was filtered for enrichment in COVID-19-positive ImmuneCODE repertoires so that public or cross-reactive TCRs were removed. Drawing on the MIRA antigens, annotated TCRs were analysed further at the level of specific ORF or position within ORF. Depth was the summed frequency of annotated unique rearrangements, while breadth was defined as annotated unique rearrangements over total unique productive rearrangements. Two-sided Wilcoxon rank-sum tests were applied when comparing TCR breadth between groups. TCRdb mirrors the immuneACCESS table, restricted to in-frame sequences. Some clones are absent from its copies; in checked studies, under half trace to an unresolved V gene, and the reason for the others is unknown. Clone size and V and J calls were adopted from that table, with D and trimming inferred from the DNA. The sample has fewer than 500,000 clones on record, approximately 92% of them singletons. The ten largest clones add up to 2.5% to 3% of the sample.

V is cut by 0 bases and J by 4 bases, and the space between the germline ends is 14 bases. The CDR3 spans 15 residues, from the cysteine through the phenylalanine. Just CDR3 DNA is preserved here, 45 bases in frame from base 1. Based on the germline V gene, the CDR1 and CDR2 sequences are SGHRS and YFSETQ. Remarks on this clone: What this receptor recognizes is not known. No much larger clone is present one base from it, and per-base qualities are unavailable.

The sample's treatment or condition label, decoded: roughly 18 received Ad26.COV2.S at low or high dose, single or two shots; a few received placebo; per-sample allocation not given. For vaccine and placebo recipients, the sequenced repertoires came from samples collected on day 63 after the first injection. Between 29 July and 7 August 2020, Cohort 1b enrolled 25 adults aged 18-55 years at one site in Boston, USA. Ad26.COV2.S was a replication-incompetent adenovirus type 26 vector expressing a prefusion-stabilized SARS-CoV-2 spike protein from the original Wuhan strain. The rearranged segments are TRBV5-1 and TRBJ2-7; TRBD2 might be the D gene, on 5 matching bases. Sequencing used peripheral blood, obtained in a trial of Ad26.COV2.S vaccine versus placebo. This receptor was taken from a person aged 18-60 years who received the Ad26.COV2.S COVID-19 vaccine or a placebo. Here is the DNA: TGCGCCAGCAGCTTGGTGGTGGGTGGGAGATACGAGCAGTACTTC. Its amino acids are CASSLVVGGRYEQYF. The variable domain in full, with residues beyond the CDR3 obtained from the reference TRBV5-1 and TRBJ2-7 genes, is KAGVTQTPRYLIKTRGQQVTLSCSPISGHRSVSWYQQTPGQGLQFLFEYFSETQRNKGNFPGRFSGRQFSNSRSEMNVSTLELGDSALYLCASSLVVGGRYEQYFGPGTRLTVT.